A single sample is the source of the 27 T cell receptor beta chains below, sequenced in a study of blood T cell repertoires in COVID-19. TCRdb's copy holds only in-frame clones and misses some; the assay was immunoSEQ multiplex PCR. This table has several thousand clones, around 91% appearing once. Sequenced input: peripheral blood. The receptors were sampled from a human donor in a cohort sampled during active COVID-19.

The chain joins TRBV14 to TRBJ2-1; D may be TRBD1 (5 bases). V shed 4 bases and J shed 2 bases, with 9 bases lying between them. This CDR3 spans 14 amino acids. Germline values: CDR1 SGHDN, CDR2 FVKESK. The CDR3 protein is CASSRGLTYNEQFF. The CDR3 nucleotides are TGTGCCAGCAGCCGGGGCTTGACCTACAATGAGCAGTTCTTC.

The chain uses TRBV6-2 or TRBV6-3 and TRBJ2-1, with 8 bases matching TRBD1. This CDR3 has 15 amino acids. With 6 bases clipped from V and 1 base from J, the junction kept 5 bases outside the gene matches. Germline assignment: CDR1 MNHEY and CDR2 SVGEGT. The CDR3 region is CASSKTGESYNEQFF. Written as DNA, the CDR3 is TGTGCCAGCAGCAAGACAGGGGAATCCTACAATGAGCAGTTCTTC.

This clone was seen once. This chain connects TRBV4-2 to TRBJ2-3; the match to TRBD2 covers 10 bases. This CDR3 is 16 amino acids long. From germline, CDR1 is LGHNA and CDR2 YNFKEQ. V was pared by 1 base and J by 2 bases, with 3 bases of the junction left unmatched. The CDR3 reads CASSQVLAGVTDTQYF. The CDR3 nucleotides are TGTGCCAGCAGCCAAGTCCTAGCGGGGGTCACAGATACGCAGTATTTT.

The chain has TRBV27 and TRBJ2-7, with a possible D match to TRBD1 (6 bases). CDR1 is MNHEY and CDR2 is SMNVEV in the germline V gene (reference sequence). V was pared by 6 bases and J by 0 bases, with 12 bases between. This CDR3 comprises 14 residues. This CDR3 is CASRPGQPSYEQYF. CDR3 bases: TGTGCCAGCAGGCCGGGACAACCCTCCTACGAGCAGTACTTC.

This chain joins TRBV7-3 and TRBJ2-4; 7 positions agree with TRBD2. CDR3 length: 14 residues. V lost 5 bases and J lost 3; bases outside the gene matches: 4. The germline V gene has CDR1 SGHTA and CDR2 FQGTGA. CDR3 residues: CASSSGMGKNIQYF. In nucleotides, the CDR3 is TGTGCCAGCAGCAGCGGGATGGGCAAAAACATTCAGTACTTC.

CDR3 amino acids: CASSLSDRYNQPQHF. As DNA, the CDR3 is TGTGCCAGCAGTTTATCGGACAGATACAATCAGCCCCAGCATTTT. The V gene is TRBV28, the J gene TRBJ1-5, with D perhaps matching TRBD1 (6 bases). This CDR3 is 15 amino acids long. Germline loops: CDR1 MDHEN, CDR2 SYDVKM. With 1 base removed from V and 3 bases from J, the gap between germline ends came to 10 bases.

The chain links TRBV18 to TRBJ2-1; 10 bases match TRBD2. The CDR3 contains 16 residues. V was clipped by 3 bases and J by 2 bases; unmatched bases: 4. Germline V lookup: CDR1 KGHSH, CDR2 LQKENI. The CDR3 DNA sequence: TGTGCCAGCTCACCCCGGACTAGCGGCACCTACAATGAGCAGTTCTTC. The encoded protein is CASSPRTSGTYNEQFF.

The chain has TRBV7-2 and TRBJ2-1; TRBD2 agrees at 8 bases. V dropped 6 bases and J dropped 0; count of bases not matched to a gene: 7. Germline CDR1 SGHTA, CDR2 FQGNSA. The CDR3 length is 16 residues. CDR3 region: CASSPSGGSSYNEQFF. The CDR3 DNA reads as TGTGCCAGCAGTCCGAGCGGGGGTAGCTCCTACAATGAGCAGTTCTTC.

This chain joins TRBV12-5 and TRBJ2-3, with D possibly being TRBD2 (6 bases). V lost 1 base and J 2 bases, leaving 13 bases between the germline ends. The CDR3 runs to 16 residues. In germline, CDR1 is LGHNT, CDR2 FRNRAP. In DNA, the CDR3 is TGTGCTAGTGGTTTGGGAGCGGGTCAAACCACAGATACGCAGTATTTT. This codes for CASGLGAGQTTDTQYF.

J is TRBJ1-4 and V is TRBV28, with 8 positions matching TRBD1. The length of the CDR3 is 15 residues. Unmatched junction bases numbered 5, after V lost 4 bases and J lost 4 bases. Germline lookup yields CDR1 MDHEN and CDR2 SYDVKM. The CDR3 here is CASSWRTGLNEKLFF. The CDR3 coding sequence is TGTGCCAGCAGTTGGCGGACAGGGCTTAATGAAAAACTGTTTTTT.

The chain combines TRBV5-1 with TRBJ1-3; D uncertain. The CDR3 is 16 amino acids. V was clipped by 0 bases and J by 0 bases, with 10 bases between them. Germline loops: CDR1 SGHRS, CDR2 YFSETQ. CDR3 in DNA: TGCGCCAGCAGCTTGGACAGCTCCATCTCTGGAAACACCATATATTTT. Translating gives CASSLDSSISGNTIYF.

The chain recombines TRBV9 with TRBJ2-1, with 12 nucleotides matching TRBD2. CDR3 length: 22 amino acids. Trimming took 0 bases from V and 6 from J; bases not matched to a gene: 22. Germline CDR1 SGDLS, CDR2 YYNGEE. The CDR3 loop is CASSVDARPGLAGNRGGNEQFF. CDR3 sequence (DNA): TGTGCCAGCAGCGTAGATGCCAGGCCGGGACTAGCGGGTAACCGGGGTGGCAATGAGCAGTTCTTC.

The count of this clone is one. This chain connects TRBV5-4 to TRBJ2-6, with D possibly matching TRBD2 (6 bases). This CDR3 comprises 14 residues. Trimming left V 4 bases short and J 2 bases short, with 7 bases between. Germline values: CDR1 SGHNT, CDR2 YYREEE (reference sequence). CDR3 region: CASSERAGANVLTF. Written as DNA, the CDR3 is TGTGCCAGCAGCGAGCGGGCTGGGGCCAACGTCCTGACTTTC.

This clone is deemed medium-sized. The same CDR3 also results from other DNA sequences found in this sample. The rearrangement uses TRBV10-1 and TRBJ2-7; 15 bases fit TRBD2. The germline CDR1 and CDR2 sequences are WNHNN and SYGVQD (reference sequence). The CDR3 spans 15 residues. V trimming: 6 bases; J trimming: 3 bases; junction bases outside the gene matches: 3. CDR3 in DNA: TGCGCCAGCAGGGCGGGACTAGCGGGAGGCTACGAGCAGTACTTC. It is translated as CASRAGLAGGYEQYF.

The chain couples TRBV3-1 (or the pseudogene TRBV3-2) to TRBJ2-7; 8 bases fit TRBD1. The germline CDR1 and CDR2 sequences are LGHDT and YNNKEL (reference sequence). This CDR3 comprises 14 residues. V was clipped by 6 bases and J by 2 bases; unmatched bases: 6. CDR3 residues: CASSRGTGTYEQYF. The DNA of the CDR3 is TGTGCCAGCAGTCGGGGGACAGGAACCTACGAGCAGTACTTC.

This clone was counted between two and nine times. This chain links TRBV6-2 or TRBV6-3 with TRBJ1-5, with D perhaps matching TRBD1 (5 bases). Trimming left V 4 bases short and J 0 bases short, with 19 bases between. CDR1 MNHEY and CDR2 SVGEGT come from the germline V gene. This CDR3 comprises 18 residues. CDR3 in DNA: TGTGCCAGCAGTTGGGGCCTCACAACGGCCTATAGCAATCAGCCCCAGCATTTT. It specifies CASSWGLTTAYSNQPQHF.

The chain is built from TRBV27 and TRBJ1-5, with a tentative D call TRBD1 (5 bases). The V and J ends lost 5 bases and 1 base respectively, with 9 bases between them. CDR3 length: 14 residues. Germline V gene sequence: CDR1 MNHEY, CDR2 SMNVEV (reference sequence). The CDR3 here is CASSQGKSNQPQHF. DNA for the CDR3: TGTGCCAGCAGTCAGGGTAAGAGCAATCAGCCCCAGCATTTT.

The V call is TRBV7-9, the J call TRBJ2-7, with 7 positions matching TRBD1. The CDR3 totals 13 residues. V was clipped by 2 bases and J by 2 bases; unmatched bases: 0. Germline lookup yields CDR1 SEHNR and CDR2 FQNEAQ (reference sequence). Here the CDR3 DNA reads TGTGCCAGCAGCTTACAGGGGGCCTACGAGCAGTACTTC. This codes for CASSLQGAYEQYF.

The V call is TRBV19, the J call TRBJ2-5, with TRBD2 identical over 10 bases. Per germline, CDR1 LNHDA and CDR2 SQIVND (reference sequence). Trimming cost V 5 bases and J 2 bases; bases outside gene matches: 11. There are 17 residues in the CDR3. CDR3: CASSPRLAGVYQETQYF. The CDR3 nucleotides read TGTGCCAGTAGTCCCCGTCTAGCGGGAGTATATCAAGAGACCCAGTACTTC.

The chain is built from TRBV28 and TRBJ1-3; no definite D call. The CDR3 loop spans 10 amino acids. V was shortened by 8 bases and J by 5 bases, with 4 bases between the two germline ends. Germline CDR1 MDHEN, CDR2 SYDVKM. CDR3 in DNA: TGTGCCAGCGTTAGAAACACCATATATTTT. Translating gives CASVRNTIYF.

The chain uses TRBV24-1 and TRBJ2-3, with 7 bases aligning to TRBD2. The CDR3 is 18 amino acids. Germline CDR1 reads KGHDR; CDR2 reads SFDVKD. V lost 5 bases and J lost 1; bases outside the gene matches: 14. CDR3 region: CATSAAMGGFDGTDTQYF. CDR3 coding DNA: TGTGCCACCAGTGCCGCGATGGGGGGGTTTGACGGCACAGATACGCAGTATTTT.

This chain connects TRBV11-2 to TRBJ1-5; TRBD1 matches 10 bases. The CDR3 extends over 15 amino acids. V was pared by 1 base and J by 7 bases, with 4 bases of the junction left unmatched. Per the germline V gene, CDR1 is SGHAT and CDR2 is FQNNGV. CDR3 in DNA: TGTGCCAGCAGCTTAGGCGGACAGGGGGGGCAGCCCCAGCATTTT. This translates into CASSLGGQGGQPQHF.

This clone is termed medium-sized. The DNA of the CDR3 is TGTGCCAGCAGCCAAGATCCTCCAGCGGGAGGGAACAATGAGCAGTTCTTC. This gives the protein CASSQDPPAGGNNEQFF. This chain joins TRBV14 and TRBJ2-1, with 10 bases that match TRBD2. CDR1 is SGHDN and CDR2 is FVKESK in the germline V gene. V lost 0 bases to trimming and J lost 5 bases; unmatched junction nucleotides: 7. The CDR3 sequence is 17 residues long.

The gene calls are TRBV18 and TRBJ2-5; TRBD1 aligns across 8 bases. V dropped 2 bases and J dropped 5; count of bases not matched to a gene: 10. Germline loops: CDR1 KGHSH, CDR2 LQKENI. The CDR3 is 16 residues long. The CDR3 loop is CASSPGTGFSGETQYF. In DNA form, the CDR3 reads TGTGCCAGCTCACCAGGGACAGGCTTTTCGGGGGAGACCCAGTACTTC.

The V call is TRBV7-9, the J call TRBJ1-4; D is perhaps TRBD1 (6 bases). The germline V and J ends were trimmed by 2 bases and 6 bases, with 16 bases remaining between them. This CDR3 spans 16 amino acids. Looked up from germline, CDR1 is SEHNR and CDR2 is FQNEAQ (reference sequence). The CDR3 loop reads CASSLRGAGVDEKLFF. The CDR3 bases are TGTGCCAGCAGCTTACGGGGGGCTGGTGTTGATGAAAAACTGTTTTTT. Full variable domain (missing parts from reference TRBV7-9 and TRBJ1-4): DTGVSQNPRHKITKRGQNVTFRCDPISEHNRLYWYRQTLGQGPEFLTYFQNEAQLEKSRLLSDRFSAERPKGSFSTLEIQRTEQGDSAMYLCASSLRGAGVDEKLFFGSGTQLSVL.

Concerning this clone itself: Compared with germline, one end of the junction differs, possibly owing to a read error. The CDR3, as DNA: TGTGCCAGCAGTCTATCTAGCGGGGGATACTACGAGCAGTACTTC. It translates to CASSLSSGGYYEQYF. The V and J genes are TRBV27 and TRBJ2-7; TRBD2 aligns across 10 bases. The V gene's germline CDR1 is MNHEY and CDR2 SMNVEV (reference sequence). The CDR3 spans 15 residues.

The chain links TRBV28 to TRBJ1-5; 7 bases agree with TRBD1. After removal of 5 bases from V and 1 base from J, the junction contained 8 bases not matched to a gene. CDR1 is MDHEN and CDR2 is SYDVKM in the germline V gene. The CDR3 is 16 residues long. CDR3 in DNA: TGTGCCAGCAGTCCTCCGGGACAGCTGAGCAATCAGCCCCAGCATTTT. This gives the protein CASSPPGQLSNQPQHF. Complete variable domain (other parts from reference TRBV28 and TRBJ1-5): DVKVTQSSRYLVKRTGEKVFLECVQDMDHENMFWYRQDPGLGLRLIYFSYDVKMKEKGDIPEGYSVSREKKERFSLILESASTNQTSMYLCASSPPGQLSNQPQHFGDGTRLSIL.